Listed below are T cell receptor beta chains from one sample, sequenced in a study of shared clonotypes between healthy human individuals. Clones were read by immunoSEQ multiplex PCR, and TCRdb kept only the in-frame ones, dropping some. This sample has roughly 700,000 clones, with roughly 70% found just once. The sample was memory CD4+ T cells sorted from blood. The receptors come from a woman aged 25 to 39 in good health. Each CDR3 is given with its conserved first and last residue. Fields, in order: clone size, D gene, J gene, V gene, CDR3 protein, CDR3 DNA. A D gene is named only where the DNA matches it firmly. Size tells how often a clone was seen (once, few, many) or the class of an expanded clone, and some rows leave it out.

clone size: .
D gene: TRBD1
J gene: TRBJ1-3
V gene: TRBV15
CDR3 protein: CATSFWGTDSGNTIYF
CDR3 DNA: TGTGCCACCAGCTTTTGGGGGACAGACTCTGGAAACACCATATATTTT

clone size: .
D gene: .
J gene: TRBJ1-2
V gene: TRBV28
CDR3 protein: CAGNTGPINYGYTF
CDR3 DNA: TGTGCCGGTAATACGGGACCGATCAACTATGGCTACACCTTC

clone size: .
D gene: TRBD2
J gene: TRBJ2-3
V gene: TRBV5-1
CDR3 protein: CASSGVAGVTDTQYF
CDR3 DNA: TGCGCCAGCAGCGGAGTAGCGGGAGTGACAGATACGCAGTATTTT

clone size: few
D gene: .
J gene: TRBJ1-1
V gene: TRBV28
CDR3 protein: CASSLDPTLYEAFF
CDR3 DNA: TGTGCCAGCAGTTTGGACCCCACGCTTTATGAAGCTTTCTTT

clone size: .
D gene: .
J gene: TRBJ2-7
V gene: TRBV19
CDR3 protein: CASRAHGTQESYEQYF
CDR3 DNA: TGTGCCAGTAGAGCTCACGGGACACAAGAATCCTACGAGCAGTACTTC

clone size: .
D gene: TRBD1
J gene: TRBJ1-1
V gene: TRBV4-1
CDR3 protein: CASSPVGTVNTEAFF
CDR3 DNA: TGCGCCAGCAGCCCAGTTGGGACAGTCAACACTGAAGCTTTCTTT

clone size: .
D gene: .
J gene: TRBJ2-3
V gene: TRBV28
CDR3 protein: CASSGWGGTDTQYF
CDR3 DNA: TGTGCCAGCAGTGGGTGGGGCGGCACAGATACGCAGTATTTT

clone size: few
D gene: .
J gene: TRBJ2-7
V gene: TRBV7-8
CDR3 protein: CASSGTLEQYF
CDR3 DNA: TGTGCCAGCAGTGGGACTCTTGAGCAGTACTTC

clone size: .
D gene: TRBD1
J gene: TRBJ1-5
V gene: TRBV2
CDR3 protein: CASRGQGEGQPQHF
CDR3 DNA: TGTGCCAGCAGGGGACAGGGGGAGGGTCAGCCCCAGCATTTT

clone size: .
D gene: TRBD1
J gene: TRBJ2-3
V gene: TRBV7-3
CDR3 protein: CASSSYRGGTDTQYF
CDR3 DNA: TGTGCCAGCAGCTCCTACAGGGGTGGAACAGATACGCAGTATTTT

clone size: once
D gene: TRBD2
J gene: TRBJ2-7
V gene: TRBV28
CDR3 protein: CASSSGASGDERYEQYF
CDR3 DNA: TGTGCCAGCAGTTCCGGGGCTAGCGGGGATGAACGCTACGAGCAGTACTTC

clone size: .
D gene: TRBD1
J gene: TRBJ1-2
V gene: TRBV28
CDR3 protein: CASSLPGTGGARGYTF
CDR3 DNA: TGTGCCAGCAGTTTACCCGGGACAGGGGGCGCCCGGGGCTACACCTTC

clone size: .
D gene: TRBD2
J gene: TRBJ2-2
V gene: TRBV19
CDR3 protein: CASTQTSGSYTGELFF
CDR3 DNA: TGTGCCAGTACCCAGACTAGCGGGAGCTACACCGGGGAGCTGTTTTTT

clone size: once
D gene: .
J gene: TRBJ1-2
V gene: TRBV4-2
CDR3 protein: CASSQDRSLNYGYTF
CDR3 DNA: TGTGCCAGCAGCCAAGATCGTAGTCTAAACTATGGCTACACCTTC

clone size: few
D gene: .
J gene: TRBJ2-2
V gene: TRBV4-2
CDR3 protein: CASSRGMGDTGELFF
CDR3 DNA: TGTGCCAGCAGCCGGGGGATGGGGGACACCGGGGAGCTGTTTTTT

clone size: few
D gene: TRBD2
J gene: TRBJ2-1
V gene: TRBV11-1
CDR3 protein: CASSLDMAGVPEQFF
CDR3 DNA: TGTGCCAGCAGCTTAGATATGGCGGGAGTCCCGGAACAGTTCTTC

clone size: .
D gene: .
J gene: TRBJ1-2
V gene: TRBV6-6
CDR3 protein: CASSASTGYYGYTF
CDR3 DNA: TGTGCCAGCAGTGCATCAACAGGGTACTATGGCTACACCTTC

clone size: .
D gene: .
J gene: TRBJ2-3
V gene: TRBV11-3
CDR3 protein: CASSLAGRDGADTQYF
CDR3 DNA: TGTGCCAGCAGCTTAGCTGGGCGGGATGGGGCAGATACGCAGTATTTT

clone size: .
D gene: .
J gene: TRBJ2-7
V gene: TRBV28
CDR3 protein: CASSLGGVEHTYEQYF
CDR3 DNA: TGTGCCAGCAGTTTGGGGGGAGTTGAACATACCTACGAGCAGTACTTC

clone size: few
D gene: .
J gene: TRBJ1-1
V gene: TRBV28
CDR3 protein: CASSLYTTGRGNTEAFF
CDR3 DNA: TGTGCCAGCAGTTTATACACGACGGGACGGGGGAACACTGAAGCTTTCTTT

clone size: once
D gene: .
J gene: TRBJ2-7
V gene: TRBV5-1
CDR3 protein: CASSSGGGTTITGQYF
CDR3 DNA: TGCGCCAGCAGCTCCGGAGGGGGGACAACCATTACGGGGCAGTACTTC

clone size: .
D gene: .
J gene: TRBJ1-5
V gene: TRBV30
CDR3 protein: CAWSVTGLDQPQHF
CDR3 DNA: TGTGCCTGGAGCGTCACAGGGTTAGATCAGCCCCAGCATTTT

clone size: .
D gene: .
J gene: TRBJ1-4
V gene: TRBV7-2
CDR3 protein: CASSNGPGVEKLFF
CDR3 DNA: TGTGCCAGCAGCAACGGACCGGGAGTTGAAAAACTGTTTTTT

clone size: .
D gene: .
J gene: TRBJ2-1
V gene: TRBV7-2
CDR3 protein: CASSLAATPYNEQFF
CDR3 DNA: TGTGCCAGCAGCTTGGCTGCTACGCCCTACAATGAGCAGTTCTTC

clone size: .
D gene: .
J gene: TRBJ1-5
V gene: TRBV6-5
CDR3 protein: CASSGTTGNQPQHF
CDR3 DNA: TGTGCCAGCAGCGGTACGACAGGTAATCAGCCCCAGCATTTT

clone size: .
D gene: .
J gene: TRBJ2-1
V gene: TRBV18
CDR3 protein: CASSPMDLNEQFF
CDR3 DNA: TGTGCCAGCTCACCCATGGACCTCAATGAGCAGTTCTTC

clone size: .
D gene: TRBD1
J gene: TRBJ2-7
V gene: TRBV6-1
CDR3 protein: CASSELRGPYEQYF
CDR3 DNA: TGTGCCAGCAGTGAGCTCAGGGGGCCCTACGAGCAGTACTTC

clone size: .
D gene: .
J gene: TRBJ2-6
V gene: TRBV28
CDR3 protein: CASRGKDRPRPGANVLTF
CDR3 DNA: TGTGCCAGCAGGGGGAAGGACCGACCGAGGCCTGGGGCCAACGTCCTGACTTTC

clone size: .
D gene: TRBD1
J gene: TRBJ1-1
V gene: TRBV30
CDR3 protein: CAWRTGGWNTEAFF
CDR3 DNA: TGTGCCTGGAGGACAGGGGGATGGAACACTGAAGCTTTCTTT

clone size: .
D gene: .
J gene: TRBJ1-2
V gene: TRBV13
CDR3 protein: CASSLSGDYGYTF
CDR3 DNA: TGTGCCAGCAGCTTATCGGGGGACTATGGCTACACCTTC

clone size: .
D gene: .
J gene: TRBJ2-5
V gene: TRBV5-1
CDR3 protein: CASSIGPETETQYF
CDR3 DNA: TGCGCCAGCAGCATTGGACCGGAGACAGAGACCCAGTACTTC

clone size: once
D gene: .
J gene: TRBJ2-5
V gene: TRBV28
CDR3 protein: CASNPGVSRETQYF
CDR3 DNA: TGTGCCAGCAACCCGGGGGTCTCCCGGGAGACCCAGTACTTC

clone size: .
D gene: .
J gene: TRBJ2-6
V gene: TRBV18
CDR3 protein: CASSPASYSSGANVLTF
CDR3 DNA: TGTGCCAGCTCACCGGCAAGCTATAGCTCTGGGGCCAACGTCCTGACTTTC

clone size: .
D gene: TRBD2
J gene: TRBJ2-5
V gene: TRBV5-4
CDR3 protein: CASSVPSGAQETQYF
CDR3 DNA: TGTGCCAGCAGCGTCCCTAGCGGAGCTCAAGAGACCCAGTACTTC

clone size: .
D gene: .
J gene: TRBJ2-7
V gene: TRBV29-1
CDR3 protein: CSVLSGTDIAYEQYF
CDR3 DNA: TGCAGCGTCCTGTCCGGGACCGATATAGCCTACGAGCAGTACTTC

clone size: .
D gene: .
J gene: TRBJ1-1
V gene: TRBV7-9
CDR3 protein: CASNRDADTEAFF
CDR3 DNA: TGTGCCAGCAACCGGGACGCCGACACTGAAGCTTTCTTT

clone size: .
D gene: .
J gene: TRBJ1-5
V gene: TRBV28
CDR3 protein: CASSLNFGRAQHF
CDR3 DNA: TGTGCCAGCAGTCTCAACTTTGGACGGGCCCAGCATTTT

clone size: .
D gene: .
J gene: TRBJ1-4
V gene: TRBV21-1
CDR3 protein: CASRTQVNWKTNEKLFF
CDR3 DNA: TGTGCCAGCAGGACGCAGGTCAACTGGAAAACTAATGAAAAACTGTTTTTT

clone size: .
D gene: TRBD1
J gene: TRBJ1-4
V gene: TRBV19
CDR3 protein: CASRDRGYGPGEKLFF
CDR3 DNA: TGTGCCAGTCGGGACAGGGGGTATGGACCGGGTGAAAAACTGTTTTTT

clone size: .
D gene: TRBD1
J gene: TRBJ1-2
V gene: TRBV7-3
CDR3 protein: CASSLGGQGPAGYTF
CDR3 DNA: TGTGCCAGCAGCTTAGGGGGACAGGGTCCGGCCGGCTACACCTTC

clone size: few
D gene: TRBD2
J gene: TRBJ2-1
V gene: TRBV7-7
CDR3 protein: CASSPGTSGMNEQFF
CDR3 DNA: TGTGCCAGCTCACCAGGGACTAGCGGGATGAATGAGCAGTTCTTC

clone size: many
D gene: TRBD1
J gene: TRBJ1-2
V gene: TRBV6-4
CDR3 protein: CASSERGTGARYGYTF
CDR3 DNA: TGTGCCAGCAGTGAAAGAGGAACAGGGGCACGCTATGGCTACACCTTC

clone size: many
D gene: TRBD1
J gene: TRBJ1-1
V gene: TRBV7-8
CDR3 protein: CASSPDRVRDGTEAFF
CDR3 DNA: TGTGCCAGCAGCCCAGACAGGGTAAGGGACGGCACTGAAGCTTTCTTT

clone size: .
D gene: .
J gene: TRBJ2-5
V gene: TRBV19
CDR3 protein: CASSSSIGAQYF
CDR3 DNA: TGTGCCAGTAGTTCTAGCATTGGGGCCCAGTACTTC

clone size: .
D gene: TRBD1
J gene: TRBJ2-7
V gene: TRBV25-1
CDR3 protein: CASVDREVQQYF
CDR3 DNA: TGTGCCAGCGTAGACAGGGAAGTGCAGCAGTACTTC

clone size: once
D gene: .
J gene: TRBJ2-3
V gene: TRBV19
CDR3 protein: CASSTHDSRVDTQYF
CDR3 DNA: TGTGCCAGTAGTACTCACGACTCACGGGTGGATACGCAGTATTTT

clone size: .
D gene: TRBD1
J gene: TRBJ2-3
V gene: TRBV5-1
CDR3 protein: CASSFSQGEDTQYF
CDR3 DNA: TGCGCCAGCAGCTTCAGTCAGGGGGAGGATACGCAGTATTTT

clone size: .
D gene: TRBD2
J gene: TRBJ2-1
V gene: TRBV25-1
CDR3 protein: CASSEGSGPYNEQFF
CDR3 DNA: TGTGCCAGCAGTGAGGGTAGCGGGCCCTACAATGAGCAGTTCTTC

clone size: few
D gene: TRBD2
J gene: TRBJ2-1
V gene: TRBV6-6
CDR3 protein: CASSPLGTSQFF
CDR3 DNA: TGTGCCAGCAGTCCTCTGGGGACTAGTCAGTTCTTC

clone size: .
D gene: TRBD2
J gene: TRBJ2-2
V gene: TRBV4-2
CDR3 protein: CASRRGGRGTGELFF
CDR3 DNA: TGTGCCAGCAGAAGGGGCGGGAGGGGCACCGGGGAGCTGTTTTTT

clone size: many
D gene: TRBD2
J gene: TRBJ2-5
V gene: TRBV19
CDR3 protein: CASSTLAGVPQETQYF
CDR3 DNA: TGTGCCAGTAGTACCCTAGCGGGAGTTCCCCAAGAGACCCAGTACTTC

clone size: .
D gene: TRBD2
J gene: TRBJ2-2
V gene: TRBV5-1
CDR3 protein: CASSARGTSGTRRELFF
CDR3 DNA: TGCGCCAGCAGCGCCCGCGGGACTAGCGGGACGCGTCGGGAGCTGTTTTTT